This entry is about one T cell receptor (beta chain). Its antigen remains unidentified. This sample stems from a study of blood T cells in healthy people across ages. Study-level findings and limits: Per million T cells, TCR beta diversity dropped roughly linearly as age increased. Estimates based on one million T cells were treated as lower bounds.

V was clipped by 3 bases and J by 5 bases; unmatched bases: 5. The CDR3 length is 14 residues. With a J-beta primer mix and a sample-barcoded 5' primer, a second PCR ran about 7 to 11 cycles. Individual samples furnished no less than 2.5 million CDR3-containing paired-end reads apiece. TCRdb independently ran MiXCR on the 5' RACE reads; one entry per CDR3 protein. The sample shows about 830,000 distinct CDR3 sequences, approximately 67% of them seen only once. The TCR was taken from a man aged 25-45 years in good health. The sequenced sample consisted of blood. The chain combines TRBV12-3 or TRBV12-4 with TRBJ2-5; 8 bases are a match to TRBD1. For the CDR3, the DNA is TGTGCCAGCAGTTTCGCTCAGGGGGCCGAGACCCAGTACTTC. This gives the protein CASSFAQGAETQYF.